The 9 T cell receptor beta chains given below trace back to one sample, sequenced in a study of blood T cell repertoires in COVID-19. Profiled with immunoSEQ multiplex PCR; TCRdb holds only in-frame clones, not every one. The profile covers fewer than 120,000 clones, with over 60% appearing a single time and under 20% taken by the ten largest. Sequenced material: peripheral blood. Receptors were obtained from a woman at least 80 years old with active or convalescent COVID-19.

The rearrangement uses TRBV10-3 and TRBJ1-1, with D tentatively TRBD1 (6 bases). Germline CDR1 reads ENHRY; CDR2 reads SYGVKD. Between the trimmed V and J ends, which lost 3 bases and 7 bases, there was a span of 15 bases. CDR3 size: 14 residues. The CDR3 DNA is TGTGCCATCAGTGACCCGACAGGACCTAATGAAGCTTTCTTT. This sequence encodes CAISDPTGPNEAFF.

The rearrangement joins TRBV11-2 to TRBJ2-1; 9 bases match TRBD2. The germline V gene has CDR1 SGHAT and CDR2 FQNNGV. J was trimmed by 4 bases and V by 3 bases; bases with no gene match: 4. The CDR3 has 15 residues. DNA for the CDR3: TGTGCCAGCAGCTTCCTAGCGGGGCTTTACAATGAGCAGTTCTTC. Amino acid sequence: CASSFLAGLYNEQFF.

The chain's CDR3 is CASSLYYTEAFF. Written as DNA, the CDR3 is TGTGCCAGCAGCTTGTATTACACTGAAGCTTTCTTT. The chain carries TRBV5-6 and TRBJ1-1; D is undetermined. Germline-derived CDR1 and CDR2 are SGHDT and YYEEEE. Trimming left V 1 base short and J 3 bases short, with 4 bases between. The CDR3 sequence is 12 residues long.

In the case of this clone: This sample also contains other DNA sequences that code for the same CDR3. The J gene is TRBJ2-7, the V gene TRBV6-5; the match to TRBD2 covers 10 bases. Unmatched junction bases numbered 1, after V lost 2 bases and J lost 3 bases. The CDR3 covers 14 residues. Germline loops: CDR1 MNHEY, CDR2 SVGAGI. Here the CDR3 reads CASSYGTSDYEQYF. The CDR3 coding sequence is TGTGCCAGCAGTTACGGGACTAGCGACTACGAGCAGTACTTC.

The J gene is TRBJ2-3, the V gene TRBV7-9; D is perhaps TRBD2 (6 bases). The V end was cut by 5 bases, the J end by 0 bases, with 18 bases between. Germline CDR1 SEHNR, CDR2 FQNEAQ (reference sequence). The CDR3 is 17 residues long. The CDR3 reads CASSTTTRGSSTDTQYF. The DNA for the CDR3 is TGTGCCAGCAGCACAACGACCCGGGGGTCTAGCACAGATACGCAGTATTTT. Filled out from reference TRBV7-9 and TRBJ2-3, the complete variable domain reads DTGVSQNPRHKITKRGQNVTFRCDPISEHNRLYWYRQTLGQGPEFLTYFQNEAQLEKSRLLSDRFSAERPKGSFSTLEIQRTEQGDSAMYLCASSTTTRGSSTDTQYFGPGTRLTVL.

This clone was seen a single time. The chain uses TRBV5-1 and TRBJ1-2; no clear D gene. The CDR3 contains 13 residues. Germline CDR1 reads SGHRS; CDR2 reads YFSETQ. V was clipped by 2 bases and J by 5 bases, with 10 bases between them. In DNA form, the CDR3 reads TGCGCCAGCAGCTTACGGCCAGGTTATGGCTACACCTTC. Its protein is CASSLRPGYGYTF.

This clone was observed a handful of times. Written as DNA, the CDR3 is TGTGCCAGCAGCTTGGGCAGGGAATTCTACGAGCAGTACTTC. Protein: CASSLGREFYEQYF. The chain links TRBV7-2 to TRBJ2-7, with a tentative D call TRBD1 (5 bases). The V and J ends lost 3 bases and 3 bases respectively, with 12 bases between them. There are 14 residues in the CDR3. Looked up from germline, CDR1 is SGHTA and CDR2 is FQGNSA.

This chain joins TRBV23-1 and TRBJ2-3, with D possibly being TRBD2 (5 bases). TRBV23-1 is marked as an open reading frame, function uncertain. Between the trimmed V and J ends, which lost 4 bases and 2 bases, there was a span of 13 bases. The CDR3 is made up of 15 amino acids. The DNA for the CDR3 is TGCGCCAGCAGTCTCAAACTAGGTTACACAGATACGCAGTATTTT. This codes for CASSLKLGYTDTQYF.

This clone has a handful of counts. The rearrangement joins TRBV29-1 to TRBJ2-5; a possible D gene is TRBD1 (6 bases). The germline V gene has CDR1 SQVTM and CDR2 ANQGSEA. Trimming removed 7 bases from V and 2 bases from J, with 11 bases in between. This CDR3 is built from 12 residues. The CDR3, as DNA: TGCAGCGGGGACACCCTTCAAGAGACCCAGTACTTC. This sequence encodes CSGDTLQETQYF.